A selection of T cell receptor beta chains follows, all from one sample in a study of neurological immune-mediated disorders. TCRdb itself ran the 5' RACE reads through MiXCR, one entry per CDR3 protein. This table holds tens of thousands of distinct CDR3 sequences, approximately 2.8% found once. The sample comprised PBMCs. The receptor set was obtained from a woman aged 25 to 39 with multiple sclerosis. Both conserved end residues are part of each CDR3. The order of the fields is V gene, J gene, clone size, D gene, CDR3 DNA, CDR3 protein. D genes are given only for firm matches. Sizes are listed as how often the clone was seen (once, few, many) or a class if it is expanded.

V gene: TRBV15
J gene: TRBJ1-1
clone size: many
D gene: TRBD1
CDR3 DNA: TGTGCCACCAGGTTGACAGGGCGTTACACTGAAGCTTTCTTT
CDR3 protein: CATRLTGRYTEAFF

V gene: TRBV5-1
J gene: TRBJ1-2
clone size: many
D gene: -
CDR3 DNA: TGCGCCAGCAGCTTTATTCCGGATTATGGCTACACCTTC
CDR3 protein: CASSFIPDYGYTF

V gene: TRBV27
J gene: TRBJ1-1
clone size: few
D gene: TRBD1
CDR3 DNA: TGTGCCAGCAGTTCGGTTACAGGGGTTGAAGCTTTCTTT
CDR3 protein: CASSSVTGVEAFF

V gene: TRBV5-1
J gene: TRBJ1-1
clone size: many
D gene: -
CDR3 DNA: TGCGCCAGCAGCTTGGGGCGGCCGAACACTGAAGCTTTCTTT
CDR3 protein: CASSLGRPNTEAFF

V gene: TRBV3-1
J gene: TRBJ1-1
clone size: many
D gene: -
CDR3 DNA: TGTGCCAGCAGCCCGCGCTGGGGGTCTACAGCTGAAGCTTTCTTT
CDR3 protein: CASSPRWGSTAEAFF

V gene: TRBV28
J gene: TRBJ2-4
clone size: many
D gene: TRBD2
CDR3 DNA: TGTGCCAGCAGTTTACTAGCGGGAGCCAAAAACATTCAGTACTTC
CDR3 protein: CASSLLAGAKNIQYF

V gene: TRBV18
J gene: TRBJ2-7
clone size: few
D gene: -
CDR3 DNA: TGTGCCAGCTCGCCTCAGCGGGCCTTTTCCTACGAGCAGTACTTC
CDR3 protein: CASSPQRAFSYEQYF

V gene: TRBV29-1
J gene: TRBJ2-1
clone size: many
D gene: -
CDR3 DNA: TGCAGCGTCGGCCCTCGGGTTAGCGGTAGGAATGAGCAGTTCTTC
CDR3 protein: CSVGPRVSGRNEQFF

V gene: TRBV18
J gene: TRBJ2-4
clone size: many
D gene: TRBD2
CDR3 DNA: TGTGCCAGCTCACCACTAAGGCCTAGCGGAGCCAAAAACATTCAGTACTTC
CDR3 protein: CASSPLRPSGAKNIQYF

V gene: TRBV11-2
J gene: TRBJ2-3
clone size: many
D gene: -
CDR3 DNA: TGTGCCAGCAGCCCCCAGGAGGGGGGGGCGGCAGATACGCAGTATTTT
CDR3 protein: CASSPQEGGAADTQYF